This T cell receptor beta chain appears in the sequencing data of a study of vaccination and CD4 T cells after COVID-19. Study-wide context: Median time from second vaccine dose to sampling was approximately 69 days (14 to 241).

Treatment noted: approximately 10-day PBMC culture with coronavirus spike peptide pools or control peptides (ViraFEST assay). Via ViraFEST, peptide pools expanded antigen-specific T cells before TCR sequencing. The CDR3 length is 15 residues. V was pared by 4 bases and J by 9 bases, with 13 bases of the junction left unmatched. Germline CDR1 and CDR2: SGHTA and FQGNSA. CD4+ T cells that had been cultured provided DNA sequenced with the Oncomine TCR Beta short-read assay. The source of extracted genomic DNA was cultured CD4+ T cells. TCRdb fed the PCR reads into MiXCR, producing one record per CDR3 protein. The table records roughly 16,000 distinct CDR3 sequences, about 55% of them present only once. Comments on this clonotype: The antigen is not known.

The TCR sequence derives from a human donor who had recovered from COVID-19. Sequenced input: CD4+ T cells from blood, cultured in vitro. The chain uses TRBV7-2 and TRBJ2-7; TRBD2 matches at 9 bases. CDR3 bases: TGTGCCAGCAGCTCTTACTCTAGCGGGGCGTTACCGCAGTACTTC. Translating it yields CASSSYSSGALPQYF.